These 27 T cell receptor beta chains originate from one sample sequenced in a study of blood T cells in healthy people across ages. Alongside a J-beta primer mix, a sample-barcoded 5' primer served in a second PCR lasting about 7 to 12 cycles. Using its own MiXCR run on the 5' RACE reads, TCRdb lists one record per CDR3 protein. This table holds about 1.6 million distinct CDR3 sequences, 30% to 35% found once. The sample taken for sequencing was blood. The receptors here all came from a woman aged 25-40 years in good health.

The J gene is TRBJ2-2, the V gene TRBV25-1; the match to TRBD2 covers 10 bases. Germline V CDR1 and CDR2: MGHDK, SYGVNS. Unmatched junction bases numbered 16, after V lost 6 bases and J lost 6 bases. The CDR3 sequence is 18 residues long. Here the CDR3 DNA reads TGTGCCAGCAGAAAGGGGGCTAGCGGGAGCCGATTCCCCGGGGAGCTGTTTTTT. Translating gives CASRKGASGSRFPGELFF.

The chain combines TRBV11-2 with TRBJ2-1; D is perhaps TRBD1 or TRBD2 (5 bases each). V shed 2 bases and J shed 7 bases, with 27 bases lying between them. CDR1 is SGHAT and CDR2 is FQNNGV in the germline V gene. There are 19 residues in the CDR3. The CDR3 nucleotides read TGTGCCAGCAGCTTAACCGGCCGAGGGGCGATAGGGCGATATAATGAGCAGTTCTTC. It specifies CASSLTGRGAIGRYNEQFF.

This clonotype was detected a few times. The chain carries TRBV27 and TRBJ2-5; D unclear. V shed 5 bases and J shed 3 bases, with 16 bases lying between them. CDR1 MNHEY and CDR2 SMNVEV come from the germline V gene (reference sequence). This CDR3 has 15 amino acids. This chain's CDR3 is CASSNRWRTKETQYF. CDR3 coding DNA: TGTGCCAGCAGTAATAGGTGGCGGACGAAAGAGACCCAGTACTTC.

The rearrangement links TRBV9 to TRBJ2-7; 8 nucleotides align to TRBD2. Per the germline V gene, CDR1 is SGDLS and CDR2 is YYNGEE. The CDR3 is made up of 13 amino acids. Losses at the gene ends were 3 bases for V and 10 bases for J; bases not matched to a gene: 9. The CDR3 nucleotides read TGTGCCAGCAGCGAGAGCGGGAGTGGAAGACAGTACTTC. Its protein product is CASSESGSGRQYF.

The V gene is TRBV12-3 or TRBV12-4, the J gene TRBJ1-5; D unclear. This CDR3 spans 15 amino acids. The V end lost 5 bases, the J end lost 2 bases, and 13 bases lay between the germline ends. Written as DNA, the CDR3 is TGTGCCAGCAGTCAACGCCGTTTGGGCAATCAGCCCCAGCATTTT. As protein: CASSQRRLGNQPQHF.

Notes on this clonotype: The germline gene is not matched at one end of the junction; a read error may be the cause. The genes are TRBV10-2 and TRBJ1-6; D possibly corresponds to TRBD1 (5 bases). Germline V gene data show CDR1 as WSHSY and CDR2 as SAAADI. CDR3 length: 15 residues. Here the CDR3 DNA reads TGCGCCGGCAGTGATCCCCAGGGTTATAATTCGCCCCTCCACTTT. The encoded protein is CAGSDPQGYNSPLHF.

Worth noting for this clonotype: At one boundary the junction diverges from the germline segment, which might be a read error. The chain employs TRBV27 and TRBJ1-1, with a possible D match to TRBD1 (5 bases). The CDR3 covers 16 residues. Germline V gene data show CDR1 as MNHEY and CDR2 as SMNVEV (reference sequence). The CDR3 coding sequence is TGTGCCAGCAGTTTATCGGGATCAGGGAAGGGCACTGAAGTTTTCTTT. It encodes CASSLSGSGKGTEVFF.

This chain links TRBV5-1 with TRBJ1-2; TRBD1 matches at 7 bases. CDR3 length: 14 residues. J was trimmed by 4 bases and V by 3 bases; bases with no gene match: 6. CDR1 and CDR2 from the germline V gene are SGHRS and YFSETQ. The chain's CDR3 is CASSSGQTSYGYTF. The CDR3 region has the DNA TGCGCCAGCAGCTCGGGACAGACTTCCTATGGCTACACCTTC.

Here the CDR3 reads CASSPKGSSNQPQHF. The CDR3, as DNA: TGTGCCAGCAGCCCCAAGGGGTCGAGCAATCAGCCCCAGCATTTT. This rearrangement joins TRBV3-1 to TRBJ1-5; D perhaps matches TRBD1 (5 bases). The V end was cut by 4 bases, the J end by 1 base, with 11 bases between. The CDR3 is 15 residues long. The germline V gene encodes CDR1 LGHDT and CDR2 YNNKEL (reference sequence).

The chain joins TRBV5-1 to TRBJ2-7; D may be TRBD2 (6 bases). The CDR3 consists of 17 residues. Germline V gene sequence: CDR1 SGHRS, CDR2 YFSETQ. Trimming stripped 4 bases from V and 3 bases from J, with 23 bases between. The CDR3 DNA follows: TGCGCCAGCAGCCCATGGGACTTCCTTGGGGAGATCTACGAGCAGTACTTC. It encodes CASSPWDFLGEIYEQYF. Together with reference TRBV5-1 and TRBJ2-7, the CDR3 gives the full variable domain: KAGVTQTPRYLIKTRGQQVTLSCSPISGHRSVSWYQQTPGQGLQFLFEYFSETQRNKGNFPGRFSGRQFSNSRSEMNVSTLELGDSALYLCASSPWDFLGEIYEQYFGPGTRLTVT.

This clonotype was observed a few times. The CDR3 sequence: CASSKVARRNTEAFF. CDR3 DNA sequence: TGTGCCAGCAGCAAAGTTGCCAGGAGGAACACTGAAGCTTTCTTT. This chain joins TRBV21-1 and TRBJ1-1. TRBV21-1 is reported as a pseudogene. The CDR3 loop spans 15 amino acids.

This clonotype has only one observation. CDR3 DNA: TGCGCCAGCTCACACCTCGTGGCCGGTGAGCAGTTCTTC. Protein product: CASSHLVAGEQFF. The V gene is TRBV5-1, the J gene TRBJ2-1; D is unresolved. Germline lookup yields CDR1 SGHRS and CDR2 YFSETQ. CDR3 length: 13 residues. The V end lost 7 bases, the J end lost 9 bases, and 17 bases lay between the germline ends.

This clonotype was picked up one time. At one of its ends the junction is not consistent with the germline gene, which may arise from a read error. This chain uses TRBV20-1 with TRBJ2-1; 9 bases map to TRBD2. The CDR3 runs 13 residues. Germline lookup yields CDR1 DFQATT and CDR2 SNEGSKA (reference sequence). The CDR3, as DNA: TGCCGTGCGGGGGGGGGGACTAGCATGGAGGAGTTCTTC. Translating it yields CRAGGGTSMEEFF.

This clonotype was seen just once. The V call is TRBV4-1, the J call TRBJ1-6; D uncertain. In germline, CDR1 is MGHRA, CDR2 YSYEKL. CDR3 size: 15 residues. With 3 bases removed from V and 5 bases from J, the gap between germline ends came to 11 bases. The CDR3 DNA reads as TGCGCCAGCAGCCAGGGGAAACGGGATAATTCACCCCTCCACTTT. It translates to CASSQGKRDNSPLHF.

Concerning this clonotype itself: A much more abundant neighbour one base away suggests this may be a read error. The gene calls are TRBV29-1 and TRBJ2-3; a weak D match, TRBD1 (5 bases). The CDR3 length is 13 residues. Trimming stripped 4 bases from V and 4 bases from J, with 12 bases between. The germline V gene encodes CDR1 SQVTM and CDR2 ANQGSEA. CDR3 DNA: TGCAGCGTTGGGGGCTTTTCGCCAGATACGCAGTATTTT. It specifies CSVGGFSPDTQYF.

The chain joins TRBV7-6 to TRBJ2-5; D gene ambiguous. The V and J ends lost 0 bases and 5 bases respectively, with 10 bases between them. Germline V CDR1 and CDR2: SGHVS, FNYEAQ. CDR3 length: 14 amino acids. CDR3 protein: CASSLASRRETQYF. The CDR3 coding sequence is TGTGCCAGCAGCTTAGCATCCCGGCGGGAGACCCAGTACTTC. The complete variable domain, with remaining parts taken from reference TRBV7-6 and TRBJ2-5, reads GAGVSQSPRYKVTKRGQDVALRCDPISGHVSLYWYRQALGQGPEFLTYFNYEAQQDKSGLPNDRFSAERPEGSISTLTIQRTEQRDSAMYRCASSLASRRETQYFGPGTRLLVL.

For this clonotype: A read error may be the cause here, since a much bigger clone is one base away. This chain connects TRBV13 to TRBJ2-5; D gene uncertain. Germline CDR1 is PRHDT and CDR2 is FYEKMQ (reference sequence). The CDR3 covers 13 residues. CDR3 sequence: CVSSLAHGETQYF. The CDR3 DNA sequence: TGTGTCAGCAGCTTAGCCCACGGGGAGACCCAGTACTTC.

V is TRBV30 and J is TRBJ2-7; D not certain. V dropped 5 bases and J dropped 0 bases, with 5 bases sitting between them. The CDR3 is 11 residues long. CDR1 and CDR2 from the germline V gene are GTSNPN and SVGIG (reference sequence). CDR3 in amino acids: CAWATSYEQYF. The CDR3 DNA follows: TGTGCCTGGGCTACCTCCTACGAGCAGTACTTC.

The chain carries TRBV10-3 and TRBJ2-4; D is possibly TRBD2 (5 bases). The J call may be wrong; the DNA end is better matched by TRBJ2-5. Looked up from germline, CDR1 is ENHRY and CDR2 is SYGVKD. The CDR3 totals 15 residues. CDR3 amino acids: CAISPQGAAQVTQYF. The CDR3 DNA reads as TGTGCCATCAGCCCCCAAGGAGCGGCCCAGGTGACCCAGTACTTC.

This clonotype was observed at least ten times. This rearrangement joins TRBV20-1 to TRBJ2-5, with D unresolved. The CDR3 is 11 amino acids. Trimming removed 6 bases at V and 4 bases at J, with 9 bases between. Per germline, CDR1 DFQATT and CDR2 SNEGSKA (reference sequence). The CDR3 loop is CSAHRSETQYF. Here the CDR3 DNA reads TGCAGTGCCCACCGGTCAGAGACCCAGTACTTC.

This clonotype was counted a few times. Here the CDR3 DNA reads TGTGCCACCAGCAGAGAAGGCGCGGGACCCTACGAGCAGTACTTC. It translates to CATSREGAGPYEQYF. The chain carries TRBV15 and TRBJ2-7; D might be TRBD2 (6 bases). The germline gives CDR1 LNHNV, CDR2 YYDKDF (reference sequence). The CDR3 is 15 residues long. V was shortened by 0 bases and J by 2 bases, with 11 bases between the two germline ends.

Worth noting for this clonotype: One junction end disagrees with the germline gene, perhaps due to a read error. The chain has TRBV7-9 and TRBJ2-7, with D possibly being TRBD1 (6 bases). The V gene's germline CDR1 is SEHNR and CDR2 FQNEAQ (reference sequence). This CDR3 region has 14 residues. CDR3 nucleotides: TGTACCAGCAGCCGCCCACAGGGCCCTCACGAGCAGTACTTC. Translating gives CTSSRPQGPHEQYF.

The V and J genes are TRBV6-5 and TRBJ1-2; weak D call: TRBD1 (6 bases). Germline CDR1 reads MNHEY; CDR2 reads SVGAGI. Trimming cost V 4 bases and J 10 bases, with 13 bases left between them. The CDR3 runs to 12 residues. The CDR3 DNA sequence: TGTGCCAGCAGTTCCGCCACAGGGCTCTACACCTTC. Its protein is CASSSATGLYTF.

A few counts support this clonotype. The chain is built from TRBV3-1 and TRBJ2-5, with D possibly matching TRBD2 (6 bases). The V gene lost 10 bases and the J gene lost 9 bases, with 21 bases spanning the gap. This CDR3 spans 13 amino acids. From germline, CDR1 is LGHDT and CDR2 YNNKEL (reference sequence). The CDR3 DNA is TGTGCCACATCTTTGCGGGGAACCTGGGCCCAGTACTTC. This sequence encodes CATSLRGTWAQYF.

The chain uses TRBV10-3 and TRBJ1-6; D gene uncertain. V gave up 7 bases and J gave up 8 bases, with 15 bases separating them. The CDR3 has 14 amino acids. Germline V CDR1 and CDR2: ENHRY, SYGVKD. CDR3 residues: CAIKGWLEDSPLHF. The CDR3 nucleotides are TGTGCCATCAAAGGGTGGCTGGAGGATTCACCCCTCCACTTT.

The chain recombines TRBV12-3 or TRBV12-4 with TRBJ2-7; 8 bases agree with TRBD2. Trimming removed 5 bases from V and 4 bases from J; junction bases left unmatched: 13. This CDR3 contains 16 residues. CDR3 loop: CASSPRGAGGYYEQYF. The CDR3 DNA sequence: TGTGCCAGCAGTCCCCGGGGGGCGGGGGGCTATTACGAGCAGTACTTC.

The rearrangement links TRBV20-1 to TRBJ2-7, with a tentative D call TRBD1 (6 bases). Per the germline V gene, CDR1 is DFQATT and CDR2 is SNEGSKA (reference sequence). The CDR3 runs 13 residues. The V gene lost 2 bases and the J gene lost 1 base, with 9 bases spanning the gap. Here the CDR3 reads CSARTGHSYEQYF. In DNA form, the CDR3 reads TGCAGTGCTAGAACGGGACATTCCTACGAGCAGTACTTC.